Sequencing of this T cell receptor (beta chain) was carried out in a study of T cells in Graves' hyperthyroidism and ophthalmopathy. Looking at the study overall: The initial diagnosis was the point when peripheral blood was collected, ahead of any treatment. General study points: Ophthalmopathy, which appeared later, was predicted by the model a median 6.5 months before onset. Most thyroid clonotypes with frequency above 0.001 were detected in blood.

Authors of the study amplified TCR beta CDR3 regions from RNA transcripts. During a first-round RT-PCR of the TCR CDR3, the HTBI primer set was used. A single record per CDR3 protein comes from TCRdb applying MiXCR to the multiplex PCR reads. The sample has about 300,000 distinct CDR3 sequences, about 13% seen once. CDR1 SGHNT and CDR2 YYREEE come from the germline V gene (reference sequence). This CDR3 region has 14 residues. The V gene end was trimmed by 6 bases and the J gene end by 9 bases; junction bases not matched to a gene: 12. Points on this clonotype: What it binds is not known.

This TCR was recovered from a middle-aged woman with Graves' hyperthyroidism. The chain recombines TRBV5-4 with TRBJ2-1; 7 bases are shared with TRBD2. Sequenced material: blood. The CDR3 bases are TGTGCCAGCAACTCAGCGGGGCCGATGGTTGAGCAGTTCTTC. Its translation is CASNSAGPMVEQFF.